Sequencing of this T cell receptor beta chain was carried out in a study of cytomegalovirus exposure and HLA in healthy donors. General observations from the study: Per published accounts, TCR beta sequences correctly predicted the HLA-A and HLA-B alleles of most subjects. A later analysis appeared to link common viral pathogens to several of the most significant clusters. Sequencing depth roughly uniform across donors was assumed in presence/absence analyses. Available immune exposure information was restricted to CMV serostatus only.

CDR3 length: 13 residues. V shed 11 bases, J shed 2 bases, and the junction held 7 bases outside the gene matches. Germline CDR1 and CDR2: LGHNA and YSLEER. The PCR used 60 Vbeta and 13 Jbeta primers. The data were produced by immunoSEQ multiplex PCR, yet TCRdb's version contains in-frame clones alone and is incomplete. The sample comprises about 120,000 clones, approximately 60% of which are singletons, and about 2.2% rests with the top ten. Note on this clone: The target antigen is unknown.

The gene calls are TRBV4-3 and TRBJ1-1, with 8 bases aligning to TRBD1. Sequences were obtained from PBMCs. The sequence was collected from a woman aged 25 to 39 in good health and CMV-seronegative. The CDR3 is CAVSGQGNTEAFF. CDR3 nucleotide sequence: TGCGCCGTGTCCGGACAGGGTAACACTGAAGCTTTCTTT.